A selection of T cell receptor beta chains follows, all from one sample in a study of Ad26.COV2.S vaccination and SARS-CoV-2 variants. TCRdb's copy holds only in-frame clones and misses some; the assay was immunoSEQ multiplex PCR. The sample carries fewer than 500,000 clones, roughly 88% recorded once. Material: peripheral blood, obtained in a trial of Ad26.COV2.S vaccine versus placebo. These receptors all stem from a person aged 18-60 years who received the Ad26.COV2.S COVID-19 vaccine or a placebo. The CDR3 runs from the conserved cysteine through the conserved F or W. D genes are given only for firm matches. Rows give clone size only sometimes, using once, few, many, or a class for an expanded clone.

v_gene,j_gene,d_gene,abundance,CDR3nt,CDR3aa
TRBV29-1,TRBJ2-5,.,.,TGCAGCGTCCCACGACAGGCGACCCAAGAGACCCAGTACTTC,CSVPRQATQETQYF
TRBV27,TRBJ1-2,.,.,TGTGCCAGCAGTTTATCGAGCAGAGACTATGGCTACACCTTC,CASSLSSRDYGYTF
TRBV7-9,TRBJ1-1,TRBD1,.,TGTGCCAGCAGCCACTCGGGACAGGAAGCTTTCTTT,CASSHSGQEAFF
TRBV19,TRBJ2-3,TRBD2,.,TGTGCCAGTAGTAGAGGGCCGGGACTAGGATTATCAGATACGCAGTATTTT,CASSRGPGLGLSDTQYF
TRBV29-1,TRBJ2-7,.,.,TGCAGCGTTGGGACAGACTACGAGCAGTACTTC,CSVGTDYEQYF
TRBV5-6,TRBJ1-5,TRBD1,.,TGTGCCAGCAGCTTGCGTGGCAGGGGGAATCAGCCCCAGCATTTT,CASSLRGRGNQPQHF
TRBV5-6,TRBJ1-2,.,.,TGTGCCAGCAGCTTGGGTACGGGAACGGGTGGCTACACCTTC,CASSLGTGTGGYTF
TRBV7-9,TRBJ2-2,.,.,TGTGCCAGCAGCCAGACACAGGGTCTCCGCACCGGGGAGCTGTTTTTT,CASSQTQGLRTGELFF
TRBV7-9,TRBJ2-2,TRBD2,few,TGTGCCAGCAGCGTAGCCCTACTAGCGGGACGGAACACCGGGGAGCTGTTTTTT,CASSVALLAGRNTGELFF
TRBV11-3,TRBJ1-1,TRBD1,.,TGTGCCAGCAGCTCGGGACAGGGAAGGGGGAACACTGAAGCTTTCTTT,CASSSGQGRGNTEAFF
TRBV6-5,TRBJ2-1,.,.,TGTGCCAGCAGGCCCGGCTCCTACAATGAGCAGTTCTTC,CASRPGSYNEQFF
TRBV5-4,TRBJ2-7,.,.,TGTGCCAGCAGCTTGCAGTTGGGGTCTGCCGAGCAGTACTTC,CASSLQLGSAEQYF
TRBV27,TRBJ2-1,TRBD1,.,TGTGCCAGCAGTTTGAGGGACAGGGGATACAATGAGCAGTTCTTC,CASSLRDRGYNEQFF
TRBV7-9,TRBJ2-5,.,.,TGTGCCAGCAGCTTTGAGGGGTTAAGGACCCAGTACTTC,CASSFEGLRTQYF
TRBV19,TRBJ2-4,TRBD2,.,TGTGCCAGTAGTCAAGGACTAGCGCTCATTCAGTACTTC,CASSQGLALIQYF
TRBV6-2/TRBV6-3,TRBJ2-1,.,.,TGTGCCAGCAGTTACCTATCGACATCACCCTCGGCGGCTGAGCAGTTCTTC,CASSYLSTSPSAAEQFF
TRBV7-8,TRBJ1-2,.,once,TGTGCCAGCAGCTTAGAAGGGGATATGGCCTCTGGCTACACCTTC,CASSLEGDMASGYTF
TRBV7-2,TRBJ1-1,.,.,TGTGCCAGCAGCTTCACCCGGTTCGGGGAAAGCACTGAAGCTTTCTTT,CASSFTRFGESTEAFF
TRBV2,TRBJ1-5,.,.,TGTGCCAGCAAAGGGTACGGCGGGCATCAGCCCCAGCATTTT,CASKGYGGHQPQHF
TRBV15,TRBJ2-1,.,.,TGTGCCACCCTAAACGGGGGAAGCTCCTACAATGAGCAGTTCTTC,CATLNGGSSYNEQFF
TRBV7-9,TRBJ2-1,.,few,TGTGCCAGCAGCGATCCACAAGGACCTGGAAACAATGAGCAGTTCTTC,CASSDPQGPGNNEQFF
TRBV7-8,TRBJ2-2,TRBD2,.,TGTGCCAGCAGCTTAGCGGGGCGGGAGAACGGGGAGCTGTTTTTT,CASSLAGRENGELFF
TRBV28,TRBJ1-1,.,.,TGTGCCAGCAGTTCCTCCGGGACATCGTTTGGAGCTTTCTTT,CASSSSGTSFGAFF
TRBV5-1,TRBJ2-1,.,.,TGCGCCAGCAGCGCTATGTTGAGCTCCTACAATGAGCAGTTCTTC,CASSAMLSSYNEQFF
TRBV7-3,TRBJ2-3,TRBD2,.,TGTGCCAGCAGCTTGGAGACTAGCGCGCAGTATTTT,CASSLETSAQYF
TRBV25-1,TRBJ1-6,TRBD1,.,TGTGCCAGCAGTGCTCCCGGGACAGGCAATTCACCCCTCCACTTT,CASSAPGTGNSPLHF
TRBV25-1,TRBJ2-2,TRBD2,.,TGTGCCAGCAGGTCTAGCGGGAGCGGGACCGGGGAGCTGTTTTTT,CASRSSGSGTGELFF
TRBV9,TRBJ2-7,TRBD1,once,TGTGCCAGCAGCGCCCGGGACAGCCCGGACTACGAGCAGTACTTC,CASSARDSPDYEQYF
TRBV10-3,TRBJ2-7,.,.,TGTGCCATCGGAGAGGGACTCAACTACGAGCAGTACTTC,CAIGEGLNYEQYF
TRBV9,TRBJ1-1,TRBD1,.,TGTGCCAGCACCGAGGGGGCCGGCACTGAAGCTTTCTTT,CASTEGAGTEAFF
TRBV9,TRBJ1-5,.,.,TGTGCCAGCAGCGTAGGCACTGGGGCCGGCTACAATCAGCCCCAGCATTTT,CASSVGTGAGYNQPQHF
TRBV5-5,TRBJ2-7,TRBD1,.,TGTGCCAGCTTGGGACAGAGAGGCTACGAGCAGTACTTC,CASLGQRGYEQYF
TRBV21-1,TRBJ2-4,.,once,TGTGCCAGCAGCAAAGCGCAGGGTGGCGGGTCCCTAGCCAAAAACATTCAGTACTTC,CASSKAQGGGSLAKNIQYF
TRBV7-9,TRBJ2-1,TRBD2,.,TGTGCCAGCAGCTTAGGACTAGCCTATGACGAGCAGTTCTTC,CASSLGLAYDEQFF
TRBV18,TRBJ1-4,.,.,TGTGCCAGCTCACATTCTTCTGCAACTAATGAAAAACTGTTTTTT,CASSHSSATNEKLFF
TRBV28,TRBJ2-1,TRBD2,once,TGTGCCAGCAGCTTCGGGACTAGCGGGCTCAATGAGCAGTTCTTC,CASSFGTSGLNEQFF
TRBV5-6,TRBJ2-7,TRBD2,.,TGTGCCAGCAGAGGAACTAGCGGGGTTGTCGAGCAGTACTTC,CASRGTSGVVEQYF
TRBV7-9,TRBJ2-1,.,.,TGTGCCAGCAGCTTATATCCCGAGCAGTTCTTC,CASSLYPEQFF
TRBV14,TRBJ2-7,TRBD2,.,TGTGCCAGCAGCCAAGTGGGACTAGCCTACGAGCAGTACTTC,CASSQVGLAYEQYF
TRBV2,TRBJ1-4,TRBD1,.,TGTGCCAGCAGCGAGACAGGGGACCCCTCCGAAAAACTGTTTTTT,CASSETGDPSEKLFF
TRBV18,TRBJ2-7,.,.,TGTGCCAGCTCACCGACTGAGGAGCAGTACTTC,CASSPTEEQYF
TRBV27,TRBJ2-1,TRBD1,.,TGTGCCAGCAGTCTACAGGGGACCTACAATGAGCAGTTCTTC,CASSLQGTYNEQFF
TRBV10-3,TRBJ1-1,.,.,TGTGCCATCAGCCCCGGACAGAACGTAAATGAAGCTTTCTTT,CAISPGQNVNEAFF
TRBV15,TRBJ2-7,.,.,TGTGCCACCAGCAGAGGAGGGGTTTCGAGTCTCTACGAGCAGTACTTC,CATSRGGVSSLYEQYF
TRBV4-2,TRBJ1-2,.,.,TGTGCCAGCAGCCAAGATGGGGGCTTGGACTATGGCTACACCTTC,CASSQDGGLDYGYTF
TRBV5-4,TRBJ2-7,.,.,TGTGCCAGCAGCTGGAGAGGTAGGAGCAGTGGGGCCTACGAGCAGTACTTC,CASSWRGRSSGAYEQYF
TRBV27,TRBJ1-2,.,.,TGTGCCAGCAGTTTATCGGGGGGGAAGGGGGTAAGCGGCTACACCTTC,CASSLSGGKGVSGYTF
TRBV9,TRBJ2-4,.,.,TGTGCCAGCAGCGTAGAGACCCTTTTTACAGGAAACATTCAGTACTTC,CASSVETLFTGNIQYF
TRBV6-5,TRBJ2-3,.,.,TGTGCCAGCCTCTCCGGTTTGACGCAGTATTTT,CASLSGLTQYF
TRBV28,TRBJ2-2,TRBD1,.,TGTGCCAGCAGTTTTCCTCTAGGACAGGGTGACACCGGGGAGCTGTTTTTT,CASSFPLGQGDTGELFF